The clone carrying this T cell receptor (beta chain) was detected once. Its antigen is undetermined. The data stem from a study of T cells in Graves' hyperthyroidism and ophthalmopathy. About the study: Peripheral blood was acquired at first diagnosis, ahead of any therapy whatsoever.

Template material for amplifying TCR beta CDR3 regions consisted of RNA transcripts. The HTBI primer set was used in a first-round RT-PCR of the TCR CDR3. MiXCR was run by TCRdb on the multiplex PCR reads, yielding one entry per CDR3 protein. The table shows 450,000 to 650,000 distinct CDR3 sequences, with 14% occurring only once. Notes on the study in general: The model foresaw ophthalmopathy a median roughly 6 months prior to onset. A model of 13 V-J pairs discriminated ophthalmopathy from stable hyperthyroidism.

Reasons for excluding patients were uncontrolled infection, other autoimmune disease, pregnancy or lactation. The germline V and J ends were trimmed by 4 bases and 3 bases, with 17 bases remaining between them. CDR1 is SGDLS, CDR2 YYNGEE, per germline. This CDR3 contains 16 residues. Sequenced input: blood. The chain recombines TRBV9 with TRBJ1-3; D remains ambiguous. The receptor was isolated from a woman aged 18 to 35 with Graves' ophthalmopathy. CDR3 protein: CASSPEADGRGNTIYF. The CDR3 DNA follows: TGTGCCAGCAGCCCCGAAGCCGACGGGCGTGGAAACACCATATATTTT.